One and the same sample provided the 6 T cell receptor beta chains below, sequenced in a study of blood T cell repertoires in COVID-19. The method was immunoSEQ multiplex PCR; TCRdb's version includes in-frame clones alone and lacks a portion of them. The repertoire consists of approximately 300,000 clones, with roughly nine tenths occurring once and the leading ten covering roughly 1.9%. Material: peripheral blood. These receptors came from a woman between 25 and 40 years old with COVID-19, enrolled during active disease.

The chain joins TRBV7-9 to TRBJ2-3; TRBD2 is a possible D gene (5 bases). From germline, CDR1 is SEHNR and CDR2 FQNEAQ (reference sequence). V shed 0 bases and J shed 3 bases, with 10 bases lying between them. The CDR3 length is 15 residues. The CDR3 sequence: CASSLASGTTDTQYF. CDR3 nucleotide sequence: TGTGCCAGCAGCTTAGCGAGCGGTACAACAGATACGCAGTATTTT.

The sample holds a few counts of this clone. The rearrangement joins TRBV4-3 to TRBJ1-2; D is unclear. V lost 0 bases, J lost 9 bases, and 14 bases lay in between. Germline CDR1 reads LGHNA; CDR2 reads YSLEER. The CDR3 totals 14 residues. CDR3 DNA sequence: TGCGCCAGCAGCCAAGATCGGGGAGGGTTGAGCTACACCTTC. Its translation: CASSQDRGGLSYTF.

V usage is TRBV3-1 (or the pseudogene TRBV3-2) and J usage is TRBJ2-3, with 7 bases identical to TRBD1. Trimming removed 4 bases from V and 10 bases from J; junction bases left unmatched: 2. Germline CDR1 LGHDT, CDR2 YNNKEL (reference sequence). CDR3 length: 11 residues. For the CDR3, the DNA is TGTGCCAGCAGCCGCGGACAGGCGCAGTATTTT. Amino acids: CASSRGQAQYF.

The gene calls are TRBV7-9 and TRBJ1-1, with TRBD1 identical over 12 bases. Trimming took 5 bases from V and 5 from J; bases not matched to a gene: 3. CDR1 SEHNR and CDR2 FQNEAQ come from the germline V gene (reference sequence). This CDR3 has 14 amino acids. The CDR3 spells CASSRGQGATEAFF. The CDR3 DNA follows: TGTGCCAGCAGCAGGGGACAGGGGGCTACTGAAGCTTTCTTT.

This rearrangement joins TRBV6-6 to TRBJ1-5; TRBD1 matches at 9 bases. CDR1 is MNHNY, CDR2 SVGAGI, per germline (reference sequence). CDR3 length equals 14 residues. Trimming cost V 5 bases and J 1 base; bases outside gene matches: 0. CDR3 region: CASSGTGSNQPQHF. The CDR3 coding sequence is TGTGCCAGCAGTGGGACAGGGAGCAATCAGCCCCAGCATTTT.

This chain uses TRBV6-1 with TRBJ2-1, with D perhaps matching TRBD1 (5 bases). Per the germline V gene, CDR1 is MNHNS and CDR2 is SASEGT. CDR3 size: 15 residues. The V end was cut by 2 bases, the J end by 4 bases, with 12 bases between. CDR3: CASSELGDIYNEQFF. The CDR3 region has the DNA TGTGCCAGCAGTGAATTAGGGGATATATACAATGAGCAGTTCTTC.